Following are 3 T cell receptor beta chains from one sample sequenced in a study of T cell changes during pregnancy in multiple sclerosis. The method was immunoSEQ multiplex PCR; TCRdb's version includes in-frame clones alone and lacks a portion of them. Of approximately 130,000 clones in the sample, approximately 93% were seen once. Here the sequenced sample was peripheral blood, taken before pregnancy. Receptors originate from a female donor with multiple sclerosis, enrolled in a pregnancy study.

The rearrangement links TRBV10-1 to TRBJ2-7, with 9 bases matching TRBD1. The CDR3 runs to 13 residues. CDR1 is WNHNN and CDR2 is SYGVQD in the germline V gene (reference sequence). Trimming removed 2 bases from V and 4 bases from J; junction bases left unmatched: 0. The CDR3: CASSEGQGYEQYF. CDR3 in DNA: TGCGCCAGCAGTGAGGGACAGGGGTACGAGCAGTACTTC.

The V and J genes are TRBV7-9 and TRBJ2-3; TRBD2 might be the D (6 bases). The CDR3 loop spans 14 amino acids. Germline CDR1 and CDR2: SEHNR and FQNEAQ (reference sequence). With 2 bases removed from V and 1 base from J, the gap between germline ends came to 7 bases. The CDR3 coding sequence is TGTGCCAGCAGCTTACCGGGAGGCACAGATACGCAGTATTTT. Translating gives CASSLPGGTDTQYF. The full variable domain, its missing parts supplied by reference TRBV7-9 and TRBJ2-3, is DTGVSQNPRHKITKRGQNVTFRCDPISEHNRLYWYRQTLGQGPEFLTYFQNEAQLEKSRLLSDRFSAERPKGSFSTLEIQRTEQGDSAMYLCASSLPGGTDTQYFGPGTRLTVL.

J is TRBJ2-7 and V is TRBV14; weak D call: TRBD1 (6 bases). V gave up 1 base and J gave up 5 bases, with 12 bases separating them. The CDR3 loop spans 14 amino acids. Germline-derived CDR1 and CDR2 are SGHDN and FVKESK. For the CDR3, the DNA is TGTGCCAGCAGCCAAGGAGACAGGCGTAACGAGCAGTACTTC. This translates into CASSQGDRRNEQYF.